What follows are 16 T cell receptor beta chains derived from one specimen sequenced in a study of neurological immune-mediated disorders. TCRdb reanalysed the 5' RACE reads using MiXCR and keeps one entry per CDR3 protein. The sample consists of roughly 80,000 distinct CDR3 sequences, more than 15% of them appearing once. Sequenced: PBMCs. The receptors stem from a woman in her 40s in good health.

This clonotype was detected ten times or more. The V call is TRBV24-1, the J call TRBJ1-4; TRBD1 matches at 11 bases. V lost 3 bases and J lost 3; bases outside the gene matches: 5. Germline V lookup: CDR1 KGHDR, CDR2 SFDVKD. This CDR3 region has 17 residues. CDR3: CATSDPGQGAANEKLFF. CDR3 nucleotides: TGTGCCACCAGTGATCCTGGACAGGGGGCAGCTAATGAAAAACTGTTTTTT.

The table lists this clonotype with many counts. J is TRBJ2-1 and V is TRBV20-1; 11 nucleotides match TRBD2. Looked up from germline, CDR1 is DFQATT and CDR2 is SNEGSKA (reference sequence). Unmatched junction bases numbered 12, after V lost 0 bases and J lost 8 bases. CDR3 length: 17 residues. The CDR3 here is CSARDRIAGGYRDEQFF. The CDR3 DNA sequence: TGCAGTGCTAGAGATCGGATAGCGGGGGGGTATAGGGATGAGCAGTTCTTC.

Ten or more counts support this clonotype. The chain links TRBV2 to TRBJ1-2; D uncertain. V lost 5 bases, J lost 4 bases, and 8 bases lay in between. This CDR3 contains 12 residues. Germline-derived CDR1 and CDR2 are SNHLY and FYNNEI. The CDR3 loop is CASSRQSYGYTF. CDR3 coding DNA: TGTGCCAGCAGTCGCCAGAGCTATGGCTACACCTTC. Combining the CDR3 with reference TRBV2 and TRBJ1-2 gives the whole variable domain EPEVTQTPSHQVTQMGQEVILRCVPISNHLYFYWYRQILGQKVEFLVSFYNNEISEKSEIFDDQFSVERPDGSNFTLKIRSTKLEDSAMYFCASSRQSYGYTFGSGTRLTVV.

The chain combines TRBV20-1 with TRBJ1-5, with TRBD1 as a possible D gene (5 bases). Trimming cost V 6 bases and J 0 bases, with 18 bases left between them. The CDR3 covers 16 residues. CDR1 is DFQATT and CDR2 is SNEGSKA in the germline V gene (reference sequence). CDR3 coding DNA: TGCAGTGCCCTAGTCGGGGGGAACCCTAGCAATCAGCCCCAGCATTTT. Translating gives CSALVGGNPSNQPQHF.

This clonotype was observed at least ten times. This sequence joins TRBV15 and TRBJ1-2; 7 positions match TRBD1. Per germline, CDR1 LNHNV and CDR2 YYDKDF (reference sequence). This CDR3 comprises 16 residues. V lost 6 bases and J lost 1; bases outside the gene matches: 11. The CDR3 spells CATRSTEDRFNYGYTF. The CDR3 coding sequence is TGTGCCACCAGGTCAACAGAGGACAGGTTTAACTATGGCTACACCTTC.

The J gene is TRBJ2-3, the V gene TRBV3-1; 8 bases align to TRBD2. The CDR3 runs to 16 residues. V lost 4 bases to trimming and J lost 1 base; unmatched junction nucleotides: 7. The germline CDR1 and CDR2 sequences are LGHDT and YNNKEL (reference sequence). The CDR3 sequence: CASSRYQAGGTDTQYF. In DNA, the CDR3 is TGTGCCAGCAGCCGATACCAAGCGGGGGGCACAGATACGCAGTATTTT.

The chain uses TRBV5-5 and TRBJ2-7; a weak D match, TRBD2 (6 bases). The CDR3 extends over 16 amino acids. Germline V gives CDR1 SGHKS, CDR2 YYEKEE (reference sequence). Trimming took 0 bases from V and 2 from J, leaving 15 bases between them. The CDR3 sequence is CASSLAPGVDAYEQYF. CDR3 in DNA: TGTGCCAGCAGCTTGGCCCCGGGAGTGGATGCCTACGAGCAGTACTTC. The full variable domain, rest sourced from reference TRBV5-5 and TRBJ2-7, is DAGVTQSPTHLIKTRGQQVTLRCSPISGHKSVSWYQQVLGQGPQFIFQYYEKEERGRGNFPDRFSARQFPNYSSELNVNALLLGDSALYLCASSLAPGVDAYEQYFGPGTRLTVT.

This clonotype was seen repeatedly, ten times or more. V is TRBV5-1 and J is TRBJ2-1; the D is unclear. V lost 0 bases and J 2 bases, leaving 15 bases between the germline ends. Germline CDR1 reads SGHRS; CDR2 reads YFSETQ. The CDR3 is 17 residues long. This chain's CDR3 is CASSLDVRRNPYNEQFF. CDR3 sequence (DNA): TGCGCCAGCAGCTTGGATGTGAGACGGAACCCCTACAATGAGCAGTTCTTC.

This clonotype occurred many times. J is TRBJ2-1 and V is TRBV20-1, with TRBD2 matching over 11 bases. Germline V gives CDR1 DFQATT, CDR2 SNEGSKA (reference sequence). J gave up 6 bases and V 3 bases, and 7 bases lay outside the gene matches. CDR3 length equals 15 residues. The CDR3 nucleotides read TGCAGTGCTAGCGTTAGCGGGGGGGTGATCAATGAGCAGTTCTTC. Translating gives CSASVSGGVINEQFF.

This clonotype was seen at least ten times. This rearrangement joins TRBV7-2 to TRBJ1-2; D remains ambiguous. Germline CDR1 is SGHTA and CDR2 is FQGNSA. This CDR3 is 15 amino acids long. The V and J ends lost 1 base and 5 bases respectively, with 14 bases between them. The CDR3 is CASSLGVPLGYGYTF. The CDR3 DNA reads TGTGCCAGCAGCTTAGGGGTCCCTTTAGGATATGGCTACACCTTC.

Ten or more counts support this clonotype. The chain has TRBV12-3 or TRBV12-4 and TRBJ1-6, with 8 bases lining up with TRBD1. V was clipped by 5 bases and J by 10 bases; unmatched bases: 4. The CDR3 extends over 13 amino acids. The CDR3 is CASSRDRFSPLHF. The CDR3 DNA follows: TGTGCCAGCAGTAGGGACAGGTTCTCACCCCTCCACTTT.

This clonotype was observed a few times. The chain carries TRBV3-1 and TRBJ2-3, with 8 bases identical to TRBD2. The CDR3 spans 15 residues. Germline CDR1 and CDR2: LGHDT and YNNKEL (reference sequence). V trimming: 4 bases; J trimming: 4 bases; junction bases outside the gene matches: 7. CDR3 in DNA: TGTGCCAGCAGCCCCAGCGGGAGTCTGCCAGATACGCAGTATTTT. The encoded protein is CASSPSGSLPDTQYF.

Ten or more counts support this clonotype. This CDR3 is CSANLAGDGEQFF. CDR3 in DNA: TGCAGTGCTAACCTAGCGGGGGACGGTGAGCAGTTCTTC. The chain links TRBV20-1 to TRBJ2-1; the match to TRBD2 covers 10 bases. V was clipped by 4 bases and J by 9 bases; unmatched bases: 6. CDR3 length: 13 amino acids. CDR1 is DFQATT and CDR2 is SNEGSKA in the germline V gene (reference sequence).

V is TRBV15 and J is TRBJ1-1; TRBD1 is a possible D gene (5 bases). V was trimmed by 0 bases and J by 10 bases, leaving 15 bases between them. Germline V gene lookup returns CDR1 LNHNV and CDR2 YYDKDF (reference sequence). This CDR3 has 14 amino acids. CDR3: CATSRETEKGVAFF. In DNA form, the CDR3 reads TGTGCCACCAGCAGAGAGACAGAAAAGGGTGTAGCTTTCTTT.

Many counts were recorded for this clonotype. This chain links TRBV7-2 with TRBJ2-1, with 7 nucleotides matching TRBD2. Unmatched junction bases numbered 4, after V lost 3 bases and J lost 2 bases. The CDR3 contains 15 residues. Germline V CDR1 and CDR2: SGHTA, FQGNSA. CDR3 amino acids: CASSFSSGTYNEQFF. Written as DNA, the CDR3 is TGTGCCAGCAGCTTTTCTAGCGGAACCTACAATGAGCAGTTCTTC.

This clonotype was recorded at least ten times. The J gene is TRBJ1-2, the V gene TRBV7-2; D possibly corresponds to TRBD1 (6 bases). The V and J ends lost 5 bases and 3 bases respectively, with 16 bases between them. Germline V gene data show CDR1 as SGHTA and CDR2 as FQGNSA. This CDR3 region has 15 residues. CDR3 nucleotide sequence: TGTGCCAGCAGCCAACCACCACAGGGCTACTATGGCTACACCTTC. It translates to CASSQPPQGYYGYTF.